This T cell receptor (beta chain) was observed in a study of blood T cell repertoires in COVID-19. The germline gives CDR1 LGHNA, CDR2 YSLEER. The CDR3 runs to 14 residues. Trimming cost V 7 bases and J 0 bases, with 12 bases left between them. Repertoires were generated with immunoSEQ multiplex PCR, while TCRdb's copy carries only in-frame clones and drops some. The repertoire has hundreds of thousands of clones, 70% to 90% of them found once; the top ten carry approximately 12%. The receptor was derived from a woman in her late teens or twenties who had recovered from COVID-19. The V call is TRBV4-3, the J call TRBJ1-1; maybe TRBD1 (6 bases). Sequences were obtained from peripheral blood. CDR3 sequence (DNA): TGCGCCAGCACCACAGGGAGCATGAACACTGAAGCTTTCTTT. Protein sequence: CASTTGSMNTEAFF.